The T cell receptor (beta chain) described here comes from a study of CD8 T cells in Susac syndrome. General study points: Clonal CD8+ expansion in Susac was highest in TEMRA cells and active patients.

To note about this clonotype: The antigen remains undetermined.

J lost 0 bases, V lost 8 bases, and 7 bases had no gene match. This CDR3 contains 15 residues. Germline V gives CDR1 MNHEY, CDR2 SVGAGI. An amount of RNA that ranged from about 0.45 to 1 ug was reverse transcribed with random hexamers. TCRdb ran MiXCR on the immunoSEQ multiplex PCR reads and lists one entry per CDR3 protein. Among about 24,000 distinct CDR3 sequences listed, around 93% were seen once. Bulk CD8+ and CD4+ cells came from magnetic negative isolation; CD8+ TEMRA by FACS. The sample taken for sequencing was CD8+ T cells from PBMCs. The chain links TRBV6-5 to TRBJ2-1, with TRBD2 matching 7 bases. This TCR was recovered from a human donor with Susac syndrome. The DNA of the CDR3 is TGTGCCAGCCAGTTTTGGGGGGGCTCCTACAATGAGCAGTTCTTC. As protein: CASQFWGGSYNEQFF.